This T cell receptor beta chain was captured in a study of T cell clusters in autoimmune cytopenias. TRB was amplified from about 250 ng of peripheral blood genomic DNA per sample. Study-level results: TRB repertoire shifts in secondary cytopenia and chronic lymphocytic leukemia mostly reflected lymphoma, not autoimmunity.

Details on this clonotype: Antigen unknown.

In germline, CDR1 is SGHRS, CDR2 YFSETQ. This CDR3 comprises 13 residues. Multiplex touch-down PCR amplified TRB using TRB-A and TRB-B pools in one tube. With the multiplex PCR reads reprocessed, TCRdb shows one record per CDR3 protein and no DNA. Its clone listing holds about 7,100 distinct CDR3 sequences. These data also featured in a second study, about T cell repertoires in aging, cancer and after chemotherapy. Per that study: Compared with age-matched healthy donors, untreated hematological or solid cancer patients showed higher blood TCR clonality.

This TCR was recovered from a human donor in good health. V gene TRBV5-1 combines with J gene TRBJ2-3; the D gene TCRdb calls, TRBD2, cannot be checked with no DNA. The sample comprised peripheral blood. CDR3: CASSSGAGDTQYF. The full variable domain, its missing parts supplied by reference TRBV5-1 and TRBJ2-3, is KAGVTQTPRYLIKTRGQQVTLSCSPISGHRSVSWYQQTPGQGLQFLFEYFSETQRNKGNFPGRFSGRQFSNSRSEMNVSTLELGDSALYLCASSSGAGDTQYFGPGTRLTVL.